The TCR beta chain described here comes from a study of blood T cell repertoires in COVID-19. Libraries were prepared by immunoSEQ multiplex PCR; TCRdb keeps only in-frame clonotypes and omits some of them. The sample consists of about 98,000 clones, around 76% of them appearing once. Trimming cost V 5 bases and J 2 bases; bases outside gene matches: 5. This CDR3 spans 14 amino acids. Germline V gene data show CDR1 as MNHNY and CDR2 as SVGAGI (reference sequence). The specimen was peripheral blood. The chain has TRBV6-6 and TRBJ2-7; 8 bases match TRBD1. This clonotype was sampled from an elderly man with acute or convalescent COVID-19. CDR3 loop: CASSRQGPPYEQYF. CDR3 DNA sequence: TGTGCCAGCAGTAGACAGGGGCCCCCCTACGAGCAGTACTTC.